This TCR beta chain was documented in a study of cytomegalovirus exposure and HLA in healthy donors. Turning to this clone: Its antigen remains unidentified.

Both 60 Vbeta primers and 13 Jbeta primers went into the PCR. Assay used: immunoSEQ multiplex PCR; TCRdb lists only in-frame clones, some missing. The table includes about 150,000 clones, around four fifths detected once. The study's findings and limits: Later genetic work tied a missense DCLRE1C variant to beta-chain V and J trimming. A previous analysis found most TCR beta V segments productive roughly 87% or roughly 30% of the time. Later analysis suggested most CMV-associated TCR beta chains were HLA-restricted.

Germline V gene sequence: CDR1 SGHRS, CDR2 YFSETQ. Between the trimmed V and J ends, which lost 0 bases and 4 bases, there was a span of 12 bases. This CDR3 has 15 residues. The rearrangement uses TRBV5-1 and TRBJ2-3; D is ambiguous. Input material: PBMCs. This TCR came from a woman aged 45-59 years in good health and CMV-seropositive. The CDR3 DNA is TGCGCCAGCAGCTTGGGTTCTACGCCCGCAGATACGCAGTATTTT. Encoded protein: CASSLGSTPADTQYF.